Following are 9 T cell receptor beta chains from one sample sequenced in a study of cytomegalovirus exposure and HLA in healthy donors. Primers: 60 Vbeta forward and 13 Jbeta reverse. Using immunoSEQ multiplex PCR, the repertoire was profiled, and TCRdb retains in-frame clones only, with some absent. This repertoire shows 150,000 to 250,000 clones, 75% to 85% found once; its top ten account for about 2.5%. Sample: PBMCs. The receptors come from a woman aged 45-60 years in good health and CMV-seronegative.

This clone was seen just once. The CDR3 protein is CASSDAGPIDTQYF. As DNA, the CDR3 is TGCGCCAGCAGTGACGCGGGACCCATCGATACGCAGTATTTT. The genes are TRBV10-1 and TRBJ2-3, with D tentatively TRBD2 (6 bases). V was pared by 3 bases and J by 6 bases, with 13 bases between. Germline CDR1 WNHNN, CDR2 SYGVQD (reference sequence). The length of the CDR3 is 14 residues.

The V gene is TRBV4-2, the J gene TRBJ2-2; 8 positions match TRBD1. The CDR3 runs to 16 residues. J lost 5 bases, V lost 0 bases, and 5 bases had no gene match. Germline values: CDR1 LGHNA, CDR2 YNFKEQ. As DNA, the CDR3 is TGTGCCAGCAGCCAAGACCAGGGGGCGAGAACCGGGGAGCTGTTTTTT. This encodes CASSQDQGARTGELFF.

The rearrangement joins TRBV5-1 to TRBJ1-5; D possibly corresponds to TRBD1 (5 bases). Germline V gene lookup returns CDR1 SGHRS and CDR2 YFSETQ. The CDR3 is made up of 15 amino acids. V gave up 6 bases and J gave up 4 bases, with 17 bases separating them. In nucleotides, the CDR3 is TGCGCCAGCACGAAGTCCGACAGTTGGAATCAGCCCCAGCATTTT. Protein sequence: CASTKSDSWNQPQHF.

J is TRBJ1-5 and V is TRBV19, with D possibly matching TRBD1 (5 bases). This CDR3 comprises 13 residues. The germline V gene has CDR1 LNHDA and CDR2 SQIVND (reference sequence). Trimming cost V 2 bases and J 16 bases, with 18 bases left between them. The DNA for the CDR3 is TGTGCCAGTAGTATATCCCCGAAGACAGTATCCCATTTT. Protein: CASSISPKTVSHF. The full variable domain, its missing parts supplied by reference TRBV19 and TRBJ1-5, is DGGITQSPKYLFRKEGQNVTLSCEQNLNHDAMYWYRQDPGQGLRLIYYSQIVNDFQKGDIAEGYSVSREKKESFPLTVTSAQKNPTAFYLCASSISPKTVSHFGDGTRLSIL.

The J gene is TRBJ2-1, the V gene TRBV19; a weak D match, TRBD2 (6 bases). V gave up 1 base and J gave up 1 base, with 11 bases separating them. Germline V gene sequence: CDR1 LNHDA, CDR2 SQIVND (reference sequence). The CDR3 covers 16 residues. The CDR3 nucleotides read TGTGCCAGTAGTATAGGCGGGGTTGGATCCTACAATGAGCAGTTCTTC. Encoded protein: CASSIGGVGSYNEQFF.

This chain joins TRBV5-1 and TRBJ1-4; D is perhaps TRBD1 (6 bases). This CDR3 has 18 residues. CDR1 and CDR2 (germline): SGHRS, YFSETQ. Trimming stripped 4 bases from V and 4 bases from J, with 23 bases between. CDR3 in DNA: TGCGCCAGCAGCGCCGACCTACAAACAGGGTTGGATAATGAAAAACTGTTTTTT. It codes for CASSADLQTGLDNEKLFF.

The chain joins TRBV9 to TRBJ2-5; 9 nucleotides align to TRBD2. CDR3 length: 15 amino acids. Germline trimming cut 3 bases from V and 7 bases from J; bases unmatched to any gene: 10. CDR1 and CDR2 from the germline V gene are SGDLS and YYNGEE. CDR3 in amino acids: CASSGAGGIWATQYF. In DNA, the CDR3 is TGTGCCAGCAGCGGTGCGGGAGGGATATGGGCGACCCAGTACTTC.

This clone showed up just a few times. The chain has TRBV5-4 and TRBJ1-1; D is undetermined. Germline CDR1 and CDR2: SGHNT and YYREEE (reference sequence). V was cut by 4 bases and J by 2 bases, with 12 bases left in between. This CDR3 has 14 amino acids. The DNA for the CDR3 is TGTGCCAGCAGCCGGGGATGGGGAAACACTGAAGCTTTCTTT. This codes for CASSRGWGNTEAFF.

The rearrangement uses TRBV4-1 and TRBJ1-4; D unclear. V was shortened by 1 base and J by 3 bases, with 9 bases between the two germline ends. The CDR3 spans 15 residues. The V gene's germline CDR1 is MGHRA and CDR2 YSYEKL. CDR3 nucleotide sequence: TGCGCCAGCAGCCAAGTCGGGTTGGCTAATGAAAAACTGTTTTTT. It translates to CASSQVGLANEKLFF.